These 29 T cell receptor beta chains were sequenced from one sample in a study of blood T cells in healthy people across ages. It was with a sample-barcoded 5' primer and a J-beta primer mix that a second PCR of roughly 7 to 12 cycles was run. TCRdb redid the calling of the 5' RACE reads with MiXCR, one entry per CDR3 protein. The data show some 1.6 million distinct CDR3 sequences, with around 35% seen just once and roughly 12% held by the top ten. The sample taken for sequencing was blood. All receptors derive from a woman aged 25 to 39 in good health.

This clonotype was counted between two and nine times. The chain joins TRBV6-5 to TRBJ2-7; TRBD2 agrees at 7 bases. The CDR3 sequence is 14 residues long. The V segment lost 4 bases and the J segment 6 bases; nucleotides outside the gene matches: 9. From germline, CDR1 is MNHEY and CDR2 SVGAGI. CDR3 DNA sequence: TGTGCCAGCAGTTCCCCGGGACTAACACTCGAGCAGTACTTC. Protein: CASSSPGLTLEQYF.

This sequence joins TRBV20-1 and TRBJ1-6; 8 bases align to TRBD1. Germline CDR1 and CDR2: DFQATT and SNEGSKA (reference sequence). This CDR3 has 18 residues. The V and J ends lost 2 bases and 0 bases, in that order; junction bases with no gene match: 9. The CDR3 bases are TGCAGTGCTAGATACGGACAGGGCCTAAGCTCCTATAATTCACCCCTCCACTTT. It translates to CSARYGQGLSSYNSPLHF.

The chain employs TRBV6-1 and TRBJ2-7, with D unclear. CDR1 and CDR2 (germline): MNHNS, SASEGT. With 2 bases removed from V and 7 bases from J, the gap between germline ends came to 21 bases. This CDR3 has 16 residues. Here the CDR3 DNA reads TGTGCCAGCAGTGAACCCGCACGGTCGATTTTTGGGGAGCAGTACTTC. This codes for CASSEPARSIFGEQYF.

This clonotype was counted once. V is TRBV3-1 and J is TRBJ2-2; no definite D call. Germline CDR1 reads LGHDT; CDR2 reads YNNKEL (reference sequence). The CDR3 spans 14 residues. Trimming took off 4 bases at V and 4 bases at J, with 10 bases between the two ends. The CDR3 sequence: CASSPLDRTGELFF. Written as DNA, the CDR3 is TGTGCCAGCAGCCCTTTAGACCGCACCGGGGAGCTGTTTTTT.

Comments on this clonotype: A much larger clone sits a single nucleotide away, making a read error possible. CDR3 protein: CTSSRRSGTGTYEQYF. As DNA, the CDR3 is TGTACCAGCAGCCGAAGATCCGGGACAGGGACCTACGAGCAGTACTTC. This chain uses TRBV7-9 with TRBJ2-7; 9 bases agree with TRBD1. This CDR3 has 16 amino acids. Germline-derived CDR1 and CDR2 are SEHNR and FQNEAQ (reference sequence).

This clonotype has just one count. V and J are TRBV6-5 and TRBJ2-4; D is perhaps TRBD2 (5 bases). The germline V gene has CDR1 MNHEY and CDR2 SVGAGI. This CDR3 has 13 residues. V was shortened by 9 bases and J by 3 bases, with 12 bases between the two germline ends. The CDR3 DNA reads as TGTGCCAGTAGCGAAAAAGTCAAAAACATTCAGTACTTC. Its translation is CASSEKVKNIQYF.

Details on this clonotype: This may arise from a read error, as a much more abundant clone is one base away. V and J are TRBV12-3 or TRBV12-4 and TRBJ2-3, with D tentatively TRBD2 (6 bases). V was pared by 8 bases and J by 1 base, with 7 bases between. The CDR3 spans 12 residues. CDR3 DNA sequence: TGTGCCAGCGGGGGGTGCACAGATACGCAGTATTTT. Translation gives CASGGCTDTQYF.

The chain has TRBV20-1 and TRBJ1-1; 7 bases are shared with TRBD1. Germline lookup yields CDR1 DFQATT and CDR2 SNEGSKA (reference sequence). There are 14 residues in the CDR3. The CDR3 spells CSLDRETLNTEAFF. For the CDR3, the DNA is TGCTCGTTAGACAGGGAAACTTTGAACACTGAAGCTTTCTTT.

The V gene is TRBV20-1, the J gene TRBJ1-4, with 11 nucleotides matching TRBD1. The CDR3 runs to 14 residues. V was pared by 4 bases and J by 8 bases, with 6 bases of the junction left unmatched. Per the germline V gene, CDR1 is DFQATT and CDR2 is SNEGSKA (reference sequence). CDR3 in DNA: TGCAGTGCTATTGGACAGGGGGCTAGGGAAAAACTGTTTTTT. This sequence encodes CSAIGQGAREKLFF.

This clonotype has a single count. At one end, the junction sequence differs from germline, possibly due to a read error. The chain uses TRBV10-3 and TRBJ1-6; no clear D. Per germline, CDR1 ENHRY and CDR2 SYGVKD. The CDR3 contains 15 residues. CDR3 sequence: CAISGSGSPTSPRHF. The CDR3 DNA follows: TGTGCCATCAGTGGATCGGGATCCCCGACTTCACCCCGCCACTTT.

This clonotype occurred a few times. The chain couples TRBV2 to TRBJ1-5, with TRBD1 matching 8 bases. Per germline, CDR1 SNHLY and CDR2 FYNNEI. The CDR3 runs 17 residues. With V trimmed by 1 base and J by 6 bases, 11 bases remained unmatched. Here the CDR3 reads CASSEVPGGEGSQPQHF. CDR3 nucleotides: TGTGCCAGCAGTGAAGTGCCAGGGGGCGAGGGTAGTCAGCCCCAGCATTTT.

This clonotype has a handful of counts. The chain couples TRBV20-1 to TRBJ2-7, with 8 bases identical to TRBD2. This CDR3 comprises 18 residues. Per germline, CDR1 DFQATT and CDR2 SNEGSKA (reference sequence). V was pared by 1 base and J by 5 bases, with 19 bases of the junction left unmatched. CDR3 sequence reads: CSARGLVLSGGWSDEQYF. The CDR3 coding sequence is TGCAGTGCTAGAGGGTTAGTTTTAAGCGGGGGATGGTCCGACGAGCAGTACTTC.

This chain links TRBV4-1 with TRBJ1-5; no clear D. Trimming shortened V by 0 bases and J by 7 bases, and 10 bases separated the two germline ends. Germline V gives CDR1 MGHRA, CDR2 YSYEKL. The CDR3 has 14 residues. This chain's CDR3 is CASSQDQSKQPQHF. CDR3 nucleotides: TGCGCCAGCAGCCAAGATCAGTCCAAACAGCCCCAGCATTTT.

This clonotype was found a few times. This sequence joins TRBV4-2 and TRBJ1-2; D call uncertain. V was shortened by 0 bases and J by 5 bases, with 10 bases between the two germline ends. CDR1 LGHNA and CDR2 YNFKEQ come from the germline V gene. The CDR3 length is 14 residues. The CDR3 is CASSQETHDYGYTF. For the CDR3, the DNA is TGTGCCAGCAGCCAAGAAACACATGATTATGGCTACACCTTC.

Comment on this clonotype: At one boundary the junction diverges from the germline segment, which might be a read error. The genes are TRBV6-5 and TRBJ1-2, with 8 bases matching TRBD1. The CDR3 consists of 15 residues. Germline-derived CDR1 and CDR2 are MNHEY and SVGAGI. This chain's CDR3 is CAGSLTRQGWSGYTF. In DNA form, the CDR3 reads TGTGCCGGCAGTCTCACAAGACAGGGGTGGAGTGGCTACACCTTC.

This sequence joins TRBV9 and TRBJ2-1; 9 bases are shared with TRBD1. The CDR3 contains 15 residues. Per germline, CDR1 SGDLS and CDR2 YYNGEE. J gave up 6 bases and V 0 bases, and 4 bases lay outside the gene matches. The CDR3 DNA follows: TGTGCCAGCAGCGTAGGGGACAGGGTCGTCAATGAGCAGTTCTTC. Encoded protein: CASSVGDRVVNEQFF. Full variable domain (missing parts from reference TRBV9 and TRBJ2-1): DSGVTQTPKHLITATGQRVTLRCSPRSGDLSVYWYQQSLDQGLQFLIQYYNGEERAKGNILERFSAQQFPDLHSELNLSSLELGDSALYFCASSVGDRVVNEQFFGPGTRLTVL.

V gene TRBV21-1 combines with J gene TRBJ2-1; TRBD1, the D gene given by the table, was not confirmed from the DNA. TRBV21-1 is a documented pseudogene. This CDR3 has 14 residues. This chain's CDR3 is CASSSSNDSNEQFF. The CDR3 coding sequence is TGTGCCAGCAGCTCCTCGAATGACAGCAATGAGCAGTTCTTC.

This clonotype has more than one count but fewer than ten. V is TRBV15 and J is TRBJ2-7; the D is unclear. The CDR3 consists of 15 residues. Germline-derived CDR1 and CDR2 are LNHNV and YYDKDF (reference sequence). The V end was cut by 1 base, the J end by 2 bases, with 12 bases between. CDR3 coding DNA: TGTGCCACCAGCAGAGTTGCGGCAGGAGCCTACGAGCAGTACTTC. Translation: CATSRVAAGAYEQYF.

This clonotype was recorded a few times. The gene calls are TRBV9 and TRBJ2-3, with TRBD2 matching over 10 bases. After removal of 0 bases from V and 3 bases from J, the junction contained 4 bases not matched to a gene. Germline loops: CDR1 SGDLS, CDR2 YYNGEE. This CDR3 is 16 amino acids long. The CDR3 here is CASSVGPAGGTDTQYF. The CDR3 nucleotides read TGTGCCAGCAGCGTAGGGCCAGCGGGGGGGACAGATACGCAGTATTTT.

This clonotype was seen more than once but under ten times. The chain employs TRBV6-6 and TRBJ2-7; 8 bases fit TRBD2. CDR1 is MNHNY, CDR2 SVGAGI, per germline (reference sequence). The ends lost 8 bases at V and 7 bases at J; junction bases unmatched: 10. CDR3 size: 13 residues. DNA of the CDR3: TGTGCCAGCGGGCTCCTAGCGGGTCAGGAGCAGTACTTC. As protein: CASGLLAGQEQYF.

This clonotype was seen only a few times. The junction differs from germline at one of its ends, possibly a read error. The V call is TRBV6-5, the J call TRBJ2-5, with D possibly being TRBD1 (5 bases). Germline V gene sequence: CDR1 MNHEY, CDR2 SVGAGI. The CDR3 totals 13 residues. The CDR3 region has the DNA TGTGCCAGCGGCCCCCTCAGGGCGGAGACCCGGTACTTC. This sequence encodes CASGPLRAETRYF.

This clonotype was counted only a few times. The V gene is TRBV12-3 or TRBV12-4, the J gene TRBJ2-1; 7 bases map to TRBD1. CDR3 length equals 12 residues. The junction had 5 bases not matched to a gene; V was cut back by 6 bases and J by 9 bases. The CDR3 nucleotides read TGTGCCAGCAGGTCGACAGGGACTGAGCAGTTCTTC. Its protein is CASRSTGTEQFF.

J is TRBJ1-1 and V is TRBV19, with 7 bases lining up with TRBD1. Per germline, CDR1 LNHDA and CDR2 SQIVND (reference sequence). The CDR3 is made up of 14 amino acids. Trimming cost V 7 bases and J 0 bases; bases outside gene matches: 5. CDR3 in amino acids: CASTIGTVNTEAFF. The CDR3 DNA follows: TGTGCCAGTACAATCGGGACAGTGAACACTGAAGCTTTCTTT.

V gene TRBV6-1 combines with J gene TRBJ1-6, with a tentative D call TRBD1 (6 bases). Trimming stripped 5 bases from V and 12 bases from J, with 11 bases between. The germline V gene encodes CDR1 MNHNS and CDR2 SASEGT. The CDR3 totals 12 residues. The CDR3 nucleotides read TGTGCCAGCAGTCCCCAGGGGCTACCCCTCCACTTT. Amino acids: CASSPQGLPLHF.

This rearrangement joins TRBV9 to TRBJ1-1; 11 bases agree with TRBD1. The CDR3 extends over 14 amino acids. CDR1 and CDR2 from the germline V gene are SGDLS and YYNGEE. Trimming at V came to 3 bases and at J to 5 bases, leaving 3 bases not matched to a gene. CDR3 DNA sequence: TGTGCCAGCAGCGCCGGGGACAGGGGGACTGAAGCTTTCTTT. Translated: CASSAGDRGTEAFF.

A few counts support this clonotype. CDR3 sequence reads: CASSRLAVGGEQFF. The CDR3 DNA follows: TGCGCCAGCAGCCGGCTAGCGGTGGGAGGTGAGCAGTTCTTC. The chain recombines TRBV5-1 with TRBJ2-1; 7 positions agree with TRBD2. The junction had 10 bases not matched to a gene; V was cut back by 4 bases and J by 9 bases. This CDR3 spans 14 amino acids. Germline V gene sequence: CDR1 SGHRS, CDR2 YFSETQ.

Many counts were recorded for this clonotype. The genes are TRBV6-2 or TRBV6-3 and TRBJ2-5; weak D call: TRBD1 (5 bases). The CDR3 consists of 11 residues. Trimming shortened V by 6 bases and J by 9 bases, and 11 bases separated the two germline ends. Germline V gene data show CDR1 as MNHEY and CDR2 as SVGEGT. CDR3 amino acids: CASSQGVSQYF. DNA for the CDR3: TGTGCCAGCAGCCAGGGCGTGTCCCAGTACTTC.

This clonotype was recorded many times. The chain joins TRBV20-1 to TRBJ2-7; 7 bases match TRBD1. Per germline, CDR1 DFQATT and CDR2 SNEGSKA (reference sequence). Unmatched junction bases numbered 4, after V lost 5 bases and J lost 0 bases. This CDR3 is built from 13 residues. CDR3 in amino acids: CSALTGVSYEQYF. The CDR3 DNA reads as TGCAGTGCTCTAACAGGGGTCTCCTACGAGCAGTACTTC.

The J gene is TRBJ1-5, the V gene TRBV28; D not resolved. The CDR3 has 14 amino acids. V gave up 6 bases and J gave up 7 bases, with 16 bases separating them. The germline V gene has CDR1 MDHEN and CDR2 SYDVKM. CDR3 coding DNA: TGTGCCAGCAGGCGACTCCCGGAGGGACAGCCCCAGCATTTT. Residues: CASRRLPEGQPQHF.